The entry below gives a single T cell receptor (beta chain) sequence along with its context. TCRdb's table, derived via immunoSEQ multiplex PCR, lists solely in-frame clones and lacks some. The sample carries about 120,000 clones, 90% recorded once. This sample stems from a study of T cell responses to AZD1222 COVID-19 vaccine. This CDR3 has 15 amino acids. Trimming took off 0 bases at V and 4 bases at J, with 13 bases between the two ends. In germline, CDR1 is SGHRS, CDR2 YFSETQ. Sequenced here: peripheral blood, sampled on day 0 of MenACWY control vaccination. The TCR originated in an adult in good health. The chain carries TRBV5-1 and TRBJ1-1; D gene unclear. The CDR3 spells CASSLAAKAGTEAFF. CDR3 nucleotides: TGCGCCAGCAGCTTGGCGGCAAAGGCGGGCACTGAAGCTTTCTTT.